The 17 T cell receptor beta chains in this list originate from one sample, sequenced in a study of cytomegalovirus exposure and HLA in healthy donors. The PCR contained 60 Vbeta and 13 Jbeta primers. Produced via immunoSEQ multiplex PCR; TCRdb's table is partial and in-frame only. The top ten clones hold over 25% of a sample with around 120,000 clones, around 74% of them seen once. The source material was PBMCs. The receptor set was obtained from a man aged 55 to 70 in good health and CMV-seropositive.

This clone has only one observation. The J gene is TRBJ1-1, the V gene TRBV5-6; 7 positions agree with TRBD1. The length of the CDR3 is 13 residues. Germline V gene data show CDR1 as SGHDT and CDR2 as YYEEEE. Trimming cost V 4 bases and J 9 bases; bases outside gene matches: 9. Written as DNA, the CDR3 is TGTGCCAGCAGCCCTGGACAGGTCCCTCAAGCTTTCTTT. It specifies CASSPGQVPQAFF.

This clone has just one count. V usage is TRBV2 and J usage is TRBJ2-7; possibly TRBD2 for D (5 bases). The CDR3 spans 13 residues. Germline V lookup: CDR1 SNHLY, CDR2 FYNNEI. V was shortened by 6 bases and J by 4 bases, with 13 bases between the two germline ends. Here the CDR3 reads CASREDFLYEQYF. For the CDR3, the DNA is TGTGCCAGCAGAGAGGACTTCCTATACGAGCAGTACTTC.

This clone was seen a handful of times. This sequence joins TRBV27 and TRBJ1-2, with a possible D match to TRBD1 (5 bases). CDR3 length: 14 amino acids. Germline V CDR1 and CDR2: MNHEY, SMNVEV (reference sequence). V lost 6 bases to trimming and J lost 2 bases, with 13 bases between them. The CDR3 loop is CASRRPGGNYGYTF. For the CDR3, the DNA is TGTGCCAGCAGACGTCCCGGGGGAAACTATGGCTACACCTTC.

The rearrangement uses TRBV6-1 and TRBJ1-1; 7 bases are shared with TRBD1. Germline V lookup: CDR1 MNHNS, CDR2 SASEGT. J was trimmed by 0 bases and V by 7 bases; bases with no gene match: 5. The CDR3 has 14 residues. In DNA, the CDR3 is TGTGCCAGCAAGGGCAGGGGGATGAACACTGAAGCTTTCTTT. It translates to CASKGRGMNTEAFF.

The chain has TRBV7-9 and TRBJ2-5, with TRBD2 matching over 15 bases. This CDR3 has 15 residues. J gave up 4 bases and V 8 bases, and 5 bases lay outside the gene matches. Germline V gives CDR1 SEHNR, CDR2 FQNEAQ (reference sequence). CDR3 bases: TGTGCCAGCGCCGAGGGACTAGCGGGGGGAGAGACCCAGTACTTC. Protein: CASAEGLAGGETQYF. Full variable domain (outside the CDR3, taken from reference TRBV7-9 and TRBJ2-5): DTGVSQNPRHKITKRGQNVTFRCDPISEHNRLYWYRQTLGQGPEFLTYFQNEAQLEKSRLLSDRFSAERPKGSFSTLEIQRTEQGDSAMYLCASAEGLAGGETQYFGPGTRLLVL.

In this sample, this clone turned up once. One end of the junction does not line up with germline, which may come from a read error. The chain has TRBV7-9 and TRBJ1-3, with no clear D. The CDR3 has 12 amino acids. Germline CDR1 and CDR2: SEHNR and FQNEAQ (reference sequence). CDR3 in amino acids: CSSSSVENTIYF. CDR3 nucleotides: TGTTCCAGCAGCTCGGTTGAAAACACCATATATTTT.

This chain joins TRBV5-4 and TRBJ1-1; the D gene is possibly TRBD1 (5 bases). Germline values: CDR1 SGHNT, CDR2 YYREEE (reference sequence). V was clipped by 0 bases and J by 1 base, with 13 bases between them. The CDR3 is 16 residues long. The CDR3: CASSLAKTEANTEAFF. The CDR3 DNA follows: TGTGCCAGCAGCTTGGCCAAGACAGAAGCGAACACTGAAGCTTTCTTT.

This chain joins TRBV10-3 and TRBJ2-3; 9 nucleotides align to TRBD2. CDR3 size: 17 residues. Germline V lookup: CDR1 ENHRY, CDR2 SYGVKD. V was pared by 5 bases and J by 5 bases, with 14 bases of the junction left unmatched. The CDR3 protein is CAISPSGLAGRGDTQYF. CDR3 bases: TGTGCCATCAGTCCTAGCGGGCTAGCGGGGCGGGGAGATACGCAGTATTTT.

The chain links TRBV5-1 to TRBJ2-7, with 8 bases lining up with TRBD2. After removal of 3 bases from V and 5 bases from J, the junction contained 22 bases not matched to a gene. The CDR3 runs to 19 residues. The germline CDR1 and CDR2 sequences are SGHRS and YFSETQ. The CDR3 spells CASSSSTVAGPPRVDEQYF. The DNA for the CDR3 is TGCGCCAGCAGCTCTTCGACAGTAGCGGGACCTCCGAGAGTCGACGAGCAGTACTTC.

This clone was counted a few times. The chain recombines TRBV14 with TRBJ1-2; a weak D match, TRBD1 (6 bases). The CDR3 covers 14 residues. V shed 4 bases and J shed 5 bases, with 14 bases lying between them. In germline, CDR1 is SGHDN, CDR2 FVKESK. CDR3 amino acids: CASSRGQQSYGYTF. CDR3 in DNA: TGTGCCAGCAGCCGAGGACAGCAATCGTATGGCTACACCTTC.

The V and J genes are TRBV7-6 and TRBJ1-1; 7 bases fit TRBD1. The CDR3 contains 13 residues. Germline lookup yields CDR1 SGHVS and CDR2 FNYEAQ. With V trimmed by 4 bases and J by 5 bases, 4 bases remained unmatched. In nucleotides, the CDR3 is TGTGCCAGCAGCTCGGGACAGTTAACTGAAGCTTTCTTT. Translated: CASSSGQLTEAFF. Looking up the rest from reference TRBV7-6 and TRBJ1-1 gives the full variable domain: GAGVSQSPRYKVTKRGQDVALRCDPISGHVSLYWYRQALGQGPEFLTYFNYEAQQDKSGLPNDRFSAERPEGSISTLTIQRTEQRDSAMYRCASSSGQLTEAFFGQGTRLTVV.

The gene calls are TRBV30 and TRBJ2-3; 8 bases are shared with TRBD2. The CDR3 has 16 amino acids. V shed 3 bases, J shed 2 bases, and the junction held 10 bases outside the gene matches. Germline CDR1 and CDR2: GTSNPN and SVGIG (reference sequence). In DNA, the CDR3 is TGTGCCTGGAGGAAGGTTGTAGCGGGGACCACAGATACGCAGTATTTT. Translation gives CAWRKVVAGTTDTQYF.

This clone has only a few counts. V is TRBV30 and J is TRBJ2-7; 7 nucleotides match TRBD2. Germline-derived CDR1 and CDR2 are GTSNPN and SVGIG (reference sequence). Losses at the gene ends were 1 base for V and 9 bases for J; bases not matched to a gene: 9. CDR3 length: 13 amino acids. The CDR3 DNA reads as TGTGCCTGGAGTGGGACTAGGTTTACGAGGCAGTACTTC. This sequence encodes CAWSGTRFTRQYF.

This clone was observed a few times. This rearrangement joins TRBV6-1 to TRBJ2-3; 10 bases align to TRBD1. With V trimmed by 4 bases and J by 3 bases, 7 bases remained unmatched. This CDR3 has 16 residues. Germline V gives CDR1 MNHNS, CDR2 SASEGT. CDR3: CASSVRQGAQTDTQYF. The CDR3 nucleotides are TGTGCCAGCAGTGTCCGACAGGGGGCGCAAACAGATACGCAGTATTTT.

Comments on this clone: An end of the junction does not agree with germline; a read error may underlie this. The chain uses TRBV7-9 and TRBJ2-7; 15 nucleotides align to TRBD2. This CDR3 has 19 residues. In germline, CDR1 is SEHNR, CDR2 FQNEAQ (reference sequence). The CDR3 nucleotides read TGTTCCAGCAGCTTAGCTGCCGGGACTAGCGGGAGGTTAAGCTCCGAGCAGTACTTC. Encoded protein: CSSSLAAGTSGRLSSEQYF.

The chain is built from TRBV2 and TRBJ1-3; TRBD1 matches at 7 bases. The CDR3 is 13 amino acids. The germline V gene encodes CDR1 SNHLY and CDR2 FYNNEI. The ends lost 5 bases at V and 4 bases at J; junction bases unmatched: 2. The CDR3 bases are TGTGCCAGCAGTCCGGACAGGGGAAACACCATATATTTT. It is translated as CASSPDRGNTIYF.

The chain uses TRBV6-1 and TRBJ1-5; a possible D gene is TRBD1 (5 bases). CDR3 size: 13 residues. CDR1 is MNHNS and CDR2 is SASEGT in the germline V gene. Trimming left V 7 bases short and J 7 bases short, with 14 bases between. This chain's CDR3 is CASTAGENQPQHF. Here the CDR3 DNA reads TGTGCCAGCACTGCGGGGGAAAACCAGCCCCAGCATTTT.